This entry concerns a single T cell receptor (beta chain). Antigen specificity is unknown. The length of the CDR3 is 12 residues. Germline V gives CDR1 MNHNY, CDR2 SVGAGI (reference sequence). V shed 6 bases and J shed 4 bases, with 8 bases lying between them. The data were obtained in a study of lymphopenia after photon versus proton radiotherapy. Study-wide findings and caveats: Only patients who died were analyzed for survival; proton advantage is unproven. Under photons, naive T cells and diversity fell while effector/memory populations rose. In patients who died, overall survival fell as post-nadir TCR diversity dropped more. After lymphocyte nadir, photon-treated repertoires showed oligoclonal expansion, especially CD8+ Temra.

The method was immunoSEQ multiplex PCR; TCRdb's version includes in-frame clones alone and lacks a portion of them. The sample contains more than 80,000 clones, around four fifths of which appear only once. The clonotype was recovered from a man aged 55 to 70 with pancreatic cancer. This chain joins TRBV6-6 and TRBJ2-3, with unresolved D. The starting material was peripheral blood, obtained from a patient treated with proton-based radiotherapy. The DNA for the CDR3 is TGTGCCAGCAGCCCTAACGCAGATACGCAGTATTTT. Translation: CASSPNADTQYF.